This T cell receptor (beta chain) was profiled in a study of cytomegalovirus exposure and HLA in healthy donors. The V segment lost 4 bases and the J segment 5 bases; nucleotides outside the gene matches: 5. The CDR3 is 14 amino acids. From germline, CDR1 is SGHVS and CDR2 FNYEAQ. Study conclusions and caveats: Sequencing artifact likely explains a cluster of highly shared sequence variants. A link between a missense DCLRE1C variant and TCR beta V- and J-gene trimming emerged from a later analysis.

To note about this clone: What it binds is unknown.

13 Jbeta primers and 60 Vbeta primers were used for the PCR. Authors' analysis steps: A later analysis tallied 80 million to 100 million unique TCR beta chains, roughly 11 million of them shared. The protocol was immunoSEQ multiplex PCR, while the TCRdb copy is restricted to in-frame clones and leaves out a portion. D and trimming come from the DNA, and the V and J calls and clone size come from that table. The table has roughly 56,000 clones, about 89% seen once; the top ten hold more than 1.4%. The sequence was collected from a man in his late teens or twenties in good health and CMV-seronegative. The sequenced sample was PBMCs. The rearrangement links TRBV7-6 to TRBJ2-7; 10 nucleotides match TRBD2. The CDR3, as DNA: TGTGCCAGCAGCTCCTGGACTAGCGGTGACGAGCAGTACTTC. Encoded protein: CASSSWTSGDEQYF. Variable domain in full (rest from reference TRBV7-6 and TRBJ2-7): GAGVSQSPRYKVTKRGQDVALRCDPISGHVSLYWYRQALGQGPEFLTYFNYEAQQDKSGLPNDRFSAERPEGSISTLTIQRTEQRDSAMYRCASSSWTSGDEQYFGPGTRLTVT.